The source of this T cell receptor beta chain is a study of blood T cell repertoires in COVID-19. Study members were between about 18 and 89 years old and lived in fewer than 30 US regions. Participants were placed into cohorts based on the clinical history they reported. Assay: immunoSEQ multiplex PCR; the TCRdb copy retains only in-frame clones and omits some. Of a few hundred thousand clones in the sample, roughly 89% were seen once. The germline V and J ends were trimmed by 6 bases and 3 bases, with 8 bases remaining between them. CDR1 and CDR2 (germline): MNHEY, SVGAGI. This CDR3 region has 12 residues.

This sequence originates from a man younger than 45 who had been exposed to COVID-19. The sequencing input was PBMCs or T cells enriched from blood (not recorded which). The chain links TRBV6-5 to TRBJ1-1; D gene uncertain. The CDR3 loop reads CASRKLHTEAFF. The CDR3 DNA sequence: TGTGCCAGCAGGAAACTCCACACTGAAGCTTTCTTT.